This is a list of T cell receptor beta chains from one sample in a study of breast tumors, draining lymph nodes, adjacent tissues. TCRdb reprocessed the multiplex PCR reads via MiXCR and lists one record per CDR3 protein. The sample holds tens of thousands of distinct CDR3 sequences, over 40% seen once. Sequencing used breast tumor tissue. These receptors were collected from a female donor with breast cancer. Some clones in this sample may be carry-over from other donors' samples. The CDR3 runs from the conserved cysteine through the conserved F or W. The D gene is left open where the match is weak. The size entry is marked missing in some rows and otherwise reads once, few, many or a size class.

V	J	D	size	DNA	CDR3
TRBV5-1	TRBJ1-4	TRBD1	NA	TGCGCCAGCAGCTTGATAGGGGGCGATGAAAAACTGTTTTTT	CASSLIGGDEKLFF
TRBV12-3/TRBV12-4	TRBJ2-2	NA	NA	TGTGCCAGCAGTTTCGCCGATGACAGGGAGCTGTTTTTT	CASSFADDRELFF
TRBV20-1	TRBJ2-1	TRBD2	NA	TGCAGTGCTAGATTTGGCGGGAGTTCGACTGAGCAGTTCTTC	CSARFGGSSTEQFF
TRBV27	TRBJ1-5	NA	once	TGTGCCAGCAGTCTCTCCGGGTCTGGGTATCCCCAGCATTTT	CASSLSGSGYPQHF
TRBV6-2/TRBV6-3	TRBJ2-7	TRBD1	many	TGTGCCAGCACCCGAAGTGGACAGGGGGTGAGCGAGCAGTACTTC	CASTRSGQGVSEQYF
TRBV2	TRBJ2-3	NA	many	TGTGCCAGCAGTGAAGGCCATCCCACAGATACGCAGTATTTT	CASSEGHPTDTQYF
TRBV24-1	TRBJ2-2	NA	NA	TGTGCCACCAGTGATCGCACAGGGGAGCTGTTTTTT	CATSDRTGELFF
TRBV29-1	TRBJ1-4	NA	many	TGCAGCGGACGGGAGGTGACGGGAGAAAAACTGTTTTTT	CSGREVTGEKLFF
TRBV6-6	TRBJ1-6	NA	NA	TGTGCCAGCAGTAAGGATTCACCTGAAAATAATTCACCCCTCCACTTT	CASSKDSPENNSPLHF
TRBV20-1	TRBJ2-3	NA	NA	TGCAGTGCTAGAGTCGGGGAGAGAGCGGATGAGCAGTATTTT	CSARVGERADEQYF
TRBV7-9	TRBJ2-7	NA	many	TGTGCCAGCAGCTTAGGCCCCCCGGGCGGAAGGCAGTACTTC	CASSLGPPGGRQYF
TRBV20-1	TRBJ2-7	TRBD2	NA	TGCAGTGCTAGAGCGCGCGGCGGGAGTCTGTACGAGCAGTACTTC	CSARARGGSLYEQYF
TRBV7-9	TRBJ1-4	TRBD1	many	TGTGCCAGCAGCTTAGATTGGACAGGGATCGAAAAACTGTTTTTT	CASSLDWTGIEKLFF
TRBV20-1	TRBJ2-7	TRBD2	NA	TGCAGTGCCTCGGGACTAGCGGGAAGCGAGCAGTACTTC	CSASGLAGSEQYF
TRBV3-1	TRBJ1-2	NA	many	TGTGCCAGCAGCGAAGGGCACTATGGCTACACCTTC	CASSEGHYGYTF
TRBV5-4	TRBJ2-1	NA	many	TGTGCCAGCAGCTTTCTGGCTAGCGCCCGACAGAACAATGAGCAGTTCTTC	CASSFLASARQNNEQFF
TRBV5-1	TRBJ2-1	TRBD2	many	TGCGCCAGCAGCGGTAGCGGGAGCTTAAGCAATGAGCAGTTCTTC	CASSGSGSLSNEQFF
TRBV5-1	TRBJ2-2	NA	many	TGCGCCAGCAGCATCCGGACGGGTCCGTCCGGGGAGCTGTTTTTT	CASSIRTGPSGELFF
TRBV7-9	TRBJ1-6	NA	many	TGTGCCAGCAGCTTAGCTGGCCCGAATTCACCCCTCCACTTT	CASSLAGPNSPLHF